These 20 T cell receptor beta chains were all obtained from the same sample, sequenced in a study of cytomegalovirus exposure and HLA in healthy donors. In the PCR, 60 Vbeta and 13 Jbeta primers were used. Sequenced by immunoSEQ multiplex PCR; TCRdb stores in-frame clones only, minus some. This table has around 150,000 clones, roughly 85% appearing once. What was sequenced was PBMCs. Source of these receptors: a woman aged 45-59 years in good health and CMV-seropositive.

V and J are TRBV6-6 and TRBJ2-7; the D gene is possibly TRBD1 (6 bases). Germline CDR1 reads MNHNY; CDR2 reads SVGAGI (reference sequence). V lost 4 bases and J 5 bases, leaving 15 bases between the germline ends. The CDR3 consists of 14 residues. CDR3 residues: CASSSSKQGDEQYF. The DNA of the CDR3 is TGTGCCAGCAGTTCCTCCAAACAGGGCGACGAGCAGTACTTC.

With respect to this clone: This specimen includes other DNA sequences encoding the same CDR3. This chain joins TRBV2 and TRBJ2-3, with 14 nucleotides matching TRBD2. Germline values: CDR1 SNHLY, CDR2 FYNNEI. This CDR3 contains 16 residues. V trimming: 6 bases; J trimming: 4 bases; junction bases outside the gene matches: 6. This CDR3 is CASRGGLAGVADTQYF. The CDR3 bases are TGTGCCAGCAGGGGGGGACTAGCGGGAGTTGCAGATACGCAGTATTTT.

The chain combines TRBV9 with TRBJ1-2; possible D gene TRBD1, 5 bases. The CDR3 loop spans 15 amino acids. V was clipped by 4 bases and J by 4 bases, with 17 bases between them. Per the germline V gene, CDR1 is SGDLS and CDR2 is YYNGEE. The CDR3 bases are TGTGCCAGCAGCTCGAGCGTGACAGCCTTCTATGGCTACACCTTC. This codes for CASSSSVTAFYGYTF.

The V and J genes are TRBV13 and TRBJ2-3, with D possibly TRBD2 on 7 matching bases. V shed 5 bases and J shed 6 bases, with 15 bases lying between them. The CDR3 sequence is 14 residues long. Germline CDR1 reads PRHDT; CDR2 reads FYEKMQ (reference sequence). The CDR3: CASSNAGAGDTQYF. DNA for the CDR3: TGTGCCAGCAGCAACGCGGGGGCCGGTGATACGCAGTATTTT.

The chain has TRBV7-9 and TRBJ2-5, with a possible D match to TRBD1 (5 bases). Germline V gives CDR1 SEHNR, CDR2 FQNEAQ (reference sequence). This CDR3 spans 13 amino acids. Trimming took 7 bases from V and 5 from J, leaving 14 bases between them. CDR3 amino acids: CASTPGRVETQYF. CDR3 sequence (DNA): TGTGCCAGCACCCCGGGCAGGGTGGAGACCCAGTACTTC.

The CDR3 spells CASRPGTSGQETQYF. Written as DNA, the CDR3 is TGTGCCAGCAGACCCGGGACTAGCGGACAAGAGACCCAGTACTTC. This rearrangement joins TRBV2 to TRBJ2-5; TRBD2 matches 11 bases. V was clipped by 6 bases and J by 2 bases; unmatched bases: 5. This CDR3 comprises 15 residues. Germline lookup yields CDR1 SNHLY and CDR2 FYNNEI.

In its sample, this clone was seen once. This chain connects TRBV19 to TRBJ2-7; unclear D gene. V lost 1 base to trimming and J lost 0 bases, with 10 bases between them. This CDR3 has 15 amino acids. Germline values: CDR1 LNHDA, CDR2 SQIVND (reference sequence). The CDR3: CASSIGATYSYEQYF. The CDR3 DNA reads as TGTGCCAGTAGTATAGGTGCCACCTACTCCTACGAGCAGTACTTC.

The chain couples TRBV15 to TRBJ2-1; possible D gene TRBD1, 5 bases. This CDR3 is 14 amino acids long. Trimming removed 0 bases from V and 10 bases from J, with 13 bases in between. From germline, CDR1 is LNHNV and CDR2 YYDKDF (reference sequence). CDR3 sequence: CATSRDIRAYEQFF. DNA of the CDR3: TGTGCCACCAGCAGAGATATCAGGGCCTACGAGCAGTTCTTC. Combining the CDR3 with reference TRBV15 and TRBJ2-1 gives the whole variable domain DAMVIQNPRYQVTQFGKPVTLSCSQTLNHNVMYWYQQKSSQAPKLLFHYYDKDFNNEADTPDNFQSRRPNTSFCFLDIRSPGLGDTAMYLCATSRDIRAYEQFFGPGTRLTVL.

CDR3 nucleotide sequence: TGTGCCAGCAGCTTCGGGACTAGCGGTAGCTCCTACGAGCAGTACTTC. Its translation is CASSFGTSGSSYEQYF. The J gene is TRBJ2-7, the V gene TRBV11-2; 11 nucleotides line up with TRBD2. The CDR3 contains 16 residues. The junction had 4 bases not matched to a gene; V was cut back by 3 bases and J by 0 bases. Germline assignment: CDR1 SGHAT and CDR2 FQNNGV.

Turning to this clone: The junction departs from the called germline gene at one end, perhaps through a read error. The rearrangement joins TRBV7-7 to TRBJ2-5; D is possibly TRBD2 (5 bases). Germline V CDR1 and CDR2: SSHAT, FNYEAQ (reference sequence). This CDR3 has 14 residues. The CDR3: CASSLAGVQETQYF. CDR3 sequence (DNA): TGTGCTAGCAGCTTAGCCGGGGTCCAAGAGACCCAGTACTTC. Full variable domain (missing parts from reference TRBV7-7 and TRBJ2-5): GAGVSQSPRYKVTKRGQDVTLRCDPISSHATLYWYQQALGQGPEFLTYFNYEAQPDKSGLPSDRFSAERPEGSISTLTIQRTEQRDSAMYRCASSLAGVQETQYFGPGTRLLVL.

The chain couples TRBV29-1 to TRBJ2-3, with D hard to call. The length of the CDR3 is 12 residues. Trimming pared 1 base from V and 2 bases from J, leaving 4 bases between. Germline values: CDR1 SQVTM, CDR2 ANQGSEA. Here the CDR3 reads CSVEAVTDTQYF. The CDR3 DNA follows: TGCAGCGTTGAAGCTGTCACAGATACGCAGTATTTT.

The rearrangement links TRBV5-1 to TRBJ2-3; tentative D call: TRBD1 (6 bases). V dropped 1 base and J dropped 2 bases, with 11 bases sitting between them. Germline-derived CDR1 and CDR2 are SGHRS and YFSETQ. There are 15 residues in the CDR3. CDR3 sequence: CASSLRGLLTDTQYF. CDR3 nucleotide sequence: TGCGCCAGCAGCTTGAGGGGGTTACTCACAGATACGCAGTATTTT.

CDR3 protein: CASSSWAGAGTEAFF. CDR3 nucleotide sequence: TGTGCCAGCAGCTCCTGGGCGGGCGCGGGCACTGAAGCTTTCTTT. The chain combines TRBV11-2 with TRBJ1-1; the D is unclear. Trimming took 4 bases from V and 4 from J, leaving 16 bases between them. The CDR3 covers 15 residues. Germline assignment: CDR1 SGHAT and CDR2 FQNNGV.

The rearrangement joins TRBV7-9 to TRBJ1-2; the D is unclear. Deletions cut 1 base from V and 4 bases from J, with 10 bases between. CDR3 size: 14 residues. The V gene's germline CDR1 is SEHNR and CDR2 FQNEAQ (reference sequence). The CDR3 DNA is TGTGCCAGCAGCTTAGAAGGGAGACTCTATGGCTACACCTTC. Its protein is CASSLEGRLYGYTF.

This clone was counted between two and nine times. V usage is TRBV6-4 and J usage is TRBJ2-1, with a tentative D call TRBD1 (6 bases). V was pared by 6 bases and J by 8 bases, with 17 bases between. The CDR3 runs 14 residues. Per germline, CDR1 MRHNA and CDR2 SNTAGT. In DNA, the CDR3 is TGTGCCAGCAGAATGCAGGGGTCGGGTGATGAGCAGTTCTTC. It translates to CASRMQGSGDEQFF.

CDR3 loop: CASSLGATSTDTQYF. CDR3 in DNA: TGTGCCAGCAGCCTAGGAGCCACTAGCACAGATACGCAGTATTTT. V and J are TRBV5-6 and TRBJ2-3; D is undetermined. Germline assignment: CDR1 SGHDT and CDR2 YYEEEE. CDR3 size: 15 residues. The V end lost 4 bases, the J end lost 0 bases, and 12 bases lay between the germline ends.

V is TRBV27 and J is TRBJ1-1; tentatively, D is TRBD1 (6 bases). The ends were cut back, 3 bases at V and 1 base at J, with 12 bases in the middle. Germline V lookup: CDR1 MNHEY, CDR2 SMNVEV (reference sequence). This CDR3 spans 15 amino acids. The CDR3 DNA sequence: TGTGCCAGCAGTTTTATTCGACAGGCGAACACTGAAGCTTTCTTT. As protein: CASSFIRQANTEAFF.

The CDR3 loop is CASSLSLAGGLYEQYF. For the CDR3, the DNA is TGTGCCAGCAGTTTATCACTAGCGGGGGGGCTGTACGAGCAGTACTTC. This chain uses TRBV27 with TRBJ2-7; the match to TRBD2 covers 13 bases. Germline CDR1 MNHEY, CDR2 SMNVEV (reference sequence). The CDR3 has 16 amino acids. With V trimmed by 0 bases and J by 4 bases, 3 bases remained unmatched.

The chain's CDR3 is CASSSGSAGDYGYTF. DNA of the CDR3: TGTGCCAGCAGCTCTGGGTCTGCCGGGGACTATGGCTACACCTTC. The chain has TRBV5-4 and TRBJ1-2; D is uncertain. Per germline, CDR1 SGHNT and CDR2 YYREEE (reference sequence). The CDR3 totals 15 residues. Trimming pared 3 bases from V and 3 bases from J, leaving 15 bases between.

V gene TRBV7-9 combines with J gene TRBJ2-1, with 8 bases aligning to TRBD2. J gave up 0 bases and V 4 bases, and 8 bases lay outside the gene matches. Per the germline V gene, CDR1 is SEHNR and CDR2 is FQNEAQ (reference sequence). CDR3 length equals 17 residues. CDR3 nucleotide sequence: TGTGCCAGCAGCTCCCCACCGGGGGGGGGCTCCTACAATGAGCAGTTCTTC. Translation gives CASSSPPGGGSYNEQFF. Together with reference TRBV7-9 and TRBJ2-1, the CDR3 gives the full variable domain: DTGVSQNPRHKITKRGQNVTFRCDPISEHNRLYWYRQTLGQGPEFLTYFQNEAQLEKSRLLSDRFSAERPKGSFSTLEIQRTEQGDSAMYLCASSSPPGGGSYNEQFFGPGTRLTVL.